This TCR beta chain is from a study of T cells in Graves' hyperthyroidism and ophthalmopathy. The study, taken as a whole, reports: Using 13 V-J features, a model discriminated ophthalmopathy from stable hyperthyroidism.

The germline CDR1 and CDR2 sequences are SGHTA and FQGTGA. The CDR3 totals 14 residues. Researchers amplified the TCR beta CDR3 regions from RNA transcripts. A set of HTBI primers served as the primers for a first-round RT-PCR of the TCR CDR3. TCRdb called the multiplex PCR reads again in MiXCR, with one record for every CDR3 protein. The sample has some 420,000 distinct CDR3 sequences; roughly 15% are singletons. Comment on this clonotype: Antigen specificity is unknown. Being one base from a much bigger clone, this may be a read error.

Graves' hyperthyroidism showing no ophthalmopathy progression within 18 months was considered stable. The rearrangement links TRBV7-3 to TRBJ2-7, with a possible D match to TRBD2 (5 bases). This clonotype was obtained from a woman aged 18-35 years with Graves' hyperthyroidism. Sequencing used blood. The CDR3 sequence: CASSLSGPSYGQYF. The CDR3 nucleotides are TGTGCCAGCAGCTTAAGCGGGCCCTCCTACGGGCAGTACTTC. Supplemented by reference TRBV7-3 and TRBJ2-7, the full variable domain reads GAGVSQTPSNKVTEKGKYVELRCDPISGHTALYWYRQSLGQGPEFLIYFQGTGAADDSGLPNDRFFAVRPEGSVSTLKIQRTERGDSAVYLCASSLSGPSYGQYFGPGTRLTVT.